A single sample gave rise to the 15 T cell receptor beta chains below, sequenced in a study of cytomegalovirus exposure and HLA in healthy donors. The PCR ran on 60 Vbeta and 13 Jbeta primers. TCRdb's table, derived via immunoSEQ multiplex PCR, lists solely in-frame clones and lacks some. This sample has about 160,000 clones; 80% occur once, and the top ten carry about 1.3%. Sequenced material: PBMCs. The receptor set was obtained from a man between 25 and 39 years old in good health and CMV-seronegative.

The chain links TRBV10-2 to TRBJ2-7, with D perhaps TRBD1 (5 bases). The CDR3 consists of 13 residues. Trimming cost V 2 bases and J 4 bases, with 9 bases left between them. Germline V lookup: CDR1 WSHSY, CDR2 SAAADI. For the CDR3, the DNA is TGCGCCAGCAGTGAGCCAGGGAATTACGAGCAGTACTTC. It yields the protein CASSEPGNYEQYF.

J is TRBJ2-7 and V is TRBV13, with a tentative D call TRBD2 (6 bases). The CDR3 totals 17 residues. Germline V lookup: CDR1 PRHDT, CDR2 FYEKMQ (reference sequence). The V gene lost 4 bases and the J gene lost 6 bases, with 25 bases spanning the gap. CDR3 amino acids: CASSSLSLRTGDREQYF. Here the CDR3 DNA reads TGTGCCAGCAGCTCCTTGTCTCTTCGGACGGGGGACCGCGAGCAGTACTTC.

Written as DNA, the CDR3 is TGTGCCTGGAGTGTCAACAGGGGCCACCTCATGAACACTGAAGCTTTCTTT. This gives the protein CAWSVNRGHLMNTEAFF. The rearrangement joins TRBV30 to TRBJ1-1; 7 bases are a match to TRBD1. Germline-derived CDR1 and CDR2 are GTSNPN and SVGIG (reference sequence). With V trimmed by 0 bases and J by 0 bases, 10 bases remained unmatched. The CDR3 runs 17 residues. Drawing the rest from reference TRBV30 and TRBJ1-1, the complete variable domain is SQTIHQWPATLVQPVGSPLSLECTVEGTSNPNLYWYRQAAGRGLQLLFYSVGIGQISSEVPQNLSASRPQDRQFILSSKKLLLSDSGFYLCAWSVNRGHLMNTEAFFGQGTRLTVV.

This chain links TRBV4-1 with TRBJ2-7; D unresolved. This CDR3 is 13 amino acids long. Germline CDR1 and CDR2: MGHRA and YSYEKL. V was trimmed by 2 bases and J by 1 base, leaving 6 bases between them. CDR3 DNA sequence: TGCGCCAGCAGCCAAACAGAATCCTACGAGCAGTACTTC. Translating it yields CASSQTESYEQYF.

Note on this clone: The germline gene is not matched at one end of the junction; a read error may be the cause. V gene TRBV27 combines with J gene TRBJ2-3, with 9 nucleotides matching TRBD2. CDR3 length: 18 residues. Germline values: CDR1 MNHEY, CDR2 SMNVEV (reference sequence). In DNA, the CDR3 is TGTGCCAGCAGTTCTAGCGGGGAGACCGAGTACCGCCACAGATACGCAGTATTT. This sequence encodes CASSSSGETEYRHRYAVF.

The CDR3 is CASSLLAGQTQYF. The CDR3 DNA is TGTGCCAGCAGCTTACTAGCGGGGCAGACCCAGTACTTC. This chain links TRBV5-6 with TRBJ2-5; 10 nucleotides align to TRBD2. Germline assignment: CDR1 SGHDT and CDR2 YYEEEE. CDR3 size: 13 residues. J lost 6 bases, V lost 2 bases, and 1 base had no gene match.

This clone was recorded only once. CDR3 residues: CASSANQGSQQFF. CDR3 in DNA: TGTGCCAGCAGCGCGAACCAGGGAAGCCAGCAGTTCTTC. The chain is built from TRBV11-3 and TRBJ2-1; perhaps TRBD1 as D (5 bases). V lost 5 bases and J lost 11, with 16 bases in between. Germline values: CDR1 SGHNT, CDR2 YENEEA. CDR3 length equals 13 residues.

This rearrangement joins TRBV6-1 to TRBJ2-7; possible D gene TRBD2, 5 bases. V was trimmed by 4 bases and J by 5 bases, leaving 9 bases between them. Germline assignment: CDR1 MNHNS and CDR2 SASEGT. The CDR3 extends over 12 amino acids. The CDR3 region is CASSGQLDEQYF. The CDR3 DNA sequence: TGTGCCAGCAGTGGCCAACTAGACGAGCAGTACTTC.

The rearrangement uses TRBV11-3 and TRBJ2-1; 8 positions agree with TRBD2. Germline V gene data show CDR1 as SGHNT and CDR2 as YENEEA. This CDR3 has 15 residues. Germline trimming cut 1 base from V and 9 bases from J; bases unmatched to any gene: 8. The CDR3 reads CASSLGAGDGGEQFF. CDR3 sequence (DNA): TGTGCCAGCAGCTTAGGAGCGGGAGATGGCGGTGAGCAGTTCTTC.

The chain couples TRBV4-1 to TRBJ2-7; 9 positions agree with TRBD2. This CDR3 comprises 17 residues. The ends lost 1 base at V and 0 bases at J; junction bases unmatched: 7. Germline V gene data show CDR1 as MGHRA and CDR2 as YSYEKL. The CDR3 here is CASSQGPLAGSSYEQYF. DNA of the CDR3: TGCGCCAGCAGCCAAGGACCCCTAGCGGGAAGCTCCTACGAGCAGTACTTC.

The chain joins TRBV7-2 to TRBJ2-5; 8 positions match TRBD2. Germline CDR1 reads SGHTA; CDR2 reads FQGNSA. This CDR3 has 14 amino acids. V dropped 2 bases and J dropped 5; count of bases not matched to a gene: 4. The chain's CDR3 is CASSLYGRGETQYF. The CDR3 DNA is TGTGCCAGCAGCTTATACGGGAGGGGGGAGACCCAGTACTTC.

The J gene is TRBJ2-5, the V gene TRBV18, with 8 bases lining up with TRBD2. Trimming cost V 4 bases and J 6 bases; bases outside gene matches: 22. The CDR3 totals 19 residues. Germline V gene sequence: CDR1 KGHSH, CDR2 LQKENI. The chain's CDR3 is CASSLNTASLSGGPQTQYF. DNA of the CDR3: TGTGCCAGCTCACTGAATACGGCGAGTCTGTCGGGGGGGCCTCAGACCCAGTACTTC. The whole variable domain, filled in from reference TRBV18 and TRBJ2-5, reads NAGVMQNPRHLVRRRGQEARLRCSPMKGHSHVYWYRQLPEEGLKFMVYLQKENIIDESGMPKERFSAEFPKEGPSILRIQQVVRGDSAAYFCASSLNTASLSGGPQTQYFGPGTRLLVL.

The chain carries TRBV29-1 and TRBJ2-7; 9 bases align to TRBD1. J gave up 5 bases and V 6 bases, and 2 bases lay outside the gene matches. The CDR3 is 11 amino acids. The V gene's germline CDR1 is SQVTM and CDR2 ANQGSEA. The CDR3 spells CSVDRGDEQYF. CDR3 coding DNA: TGCAGCGTGGACAGGGGAGACGAGCAGTACTTC.

The chain couples TRBV27 to TRBJ2-3; 8 nucleotides align to TRBD2. The germline V gene encodes CDR1 MNHEY and CDR2 SMNVEV (reference sequence). With V trimmed by 4 bases and J by 3 bases, 9 bases remained unmatched. The CDR3 length is 16 residues. CDR3 coding DNA: TGTGCCAGCAGTTCCCGAGGGAGCGGGAGAACAGATACGCAGTATTTT. Protein product: CASSSRGSGRTDTQYF.

The chain employs TRBV30 and TRBJ2-5, with TRBD1 matching 10 bases. The CDR3 runs to 14 residues. From germline, CDR1 is GTSNPN and CDR2 SVGIG (reference sequence). V gave up 5 bases and J gave up 4 bases; unmatched junction bases: 7. CDR3 amino acids: CAWRTGGPRETQYF. The CDR3 DNA reads TGTGCCTGGCGGACAGGGGGGCCTCGAGAGACCCAGTACTTC.